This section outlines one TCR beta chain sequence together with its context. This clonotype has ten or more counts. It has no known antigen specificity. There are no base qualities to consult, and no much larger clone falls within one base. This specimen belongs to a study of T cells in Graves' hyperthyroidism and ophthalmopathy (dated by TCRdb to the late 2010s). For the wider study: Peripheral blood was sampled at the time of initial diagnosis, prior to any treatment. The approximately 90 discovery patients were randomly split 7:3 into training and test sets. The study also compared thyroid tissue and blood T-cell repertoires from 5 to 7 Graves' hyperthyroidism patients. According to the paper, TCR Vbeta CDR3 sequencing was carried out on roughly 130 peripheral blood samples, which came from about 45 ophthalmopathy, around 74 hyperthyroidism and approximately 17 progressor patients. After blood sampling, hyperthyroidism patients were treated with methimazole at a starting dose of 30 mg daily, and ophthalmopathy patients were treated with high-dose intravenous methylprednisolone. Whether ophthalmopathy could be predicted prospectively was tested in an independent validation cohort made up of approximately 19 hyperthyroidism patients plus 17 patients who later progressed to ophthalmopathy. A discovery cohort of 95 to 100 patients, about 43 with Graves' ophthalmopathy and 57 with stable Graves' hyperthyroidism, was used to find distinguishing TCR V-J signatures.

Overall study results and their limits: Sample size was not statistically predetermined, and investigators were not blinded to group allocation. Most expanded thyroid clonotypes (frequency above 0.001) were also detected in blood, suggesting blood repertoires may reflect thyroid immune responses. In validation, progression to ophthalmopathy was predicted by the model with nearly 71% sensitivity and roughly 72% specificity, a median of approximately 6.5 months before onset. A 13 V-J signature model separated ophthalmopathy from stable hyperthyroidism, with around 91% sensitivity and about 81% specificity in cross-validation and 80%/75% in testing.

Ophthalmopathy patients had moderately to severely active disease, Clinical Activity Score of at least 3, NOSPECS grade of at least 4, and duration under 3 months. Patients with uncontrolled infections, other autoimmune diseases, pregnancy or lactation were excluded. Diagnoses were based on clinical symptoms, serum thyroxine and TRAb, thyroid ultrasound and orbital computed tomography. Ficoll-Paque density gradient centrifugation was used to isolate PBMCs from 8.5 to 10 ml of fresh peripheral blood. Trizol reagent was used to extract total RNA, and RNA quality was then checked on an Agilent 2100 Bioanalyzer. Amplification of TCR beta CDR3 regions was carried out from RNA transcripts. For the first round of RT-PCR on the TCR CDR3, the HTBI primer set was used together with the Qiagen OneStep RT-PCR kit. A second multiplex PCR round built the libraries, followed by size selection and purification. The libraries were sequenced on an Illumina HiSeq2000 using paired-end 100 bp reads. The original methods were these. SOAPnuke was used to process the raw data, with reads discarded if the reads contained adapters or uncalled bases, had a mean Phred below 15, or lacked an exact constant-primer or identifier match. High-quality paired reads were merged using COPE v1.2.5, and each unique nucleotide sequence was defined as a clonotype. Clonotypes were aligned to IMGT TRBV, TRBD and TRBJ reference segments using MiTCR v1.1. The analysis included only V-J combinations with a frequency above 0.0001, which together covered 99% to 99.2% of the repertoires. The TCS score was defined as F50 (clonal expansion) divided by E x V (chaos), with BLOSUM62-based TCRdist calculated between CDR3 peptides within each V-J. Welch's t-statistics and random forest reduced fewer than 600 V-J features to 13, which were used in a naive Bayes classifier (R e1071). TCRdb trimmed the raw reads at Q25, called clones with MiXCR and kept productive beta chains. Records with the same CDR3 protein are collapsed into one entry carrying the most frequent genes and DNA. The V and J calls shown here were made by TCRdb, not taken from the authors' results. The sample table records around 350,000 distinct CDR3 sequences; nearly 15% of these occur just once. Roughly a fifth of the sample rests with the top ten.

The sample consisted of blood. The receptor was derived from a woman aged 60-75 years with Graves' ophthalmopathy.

The CDR3 protein sequence reads: CASSETGTGTHEQYF. The nucleotides read TGTGCCAGCAGTGAGACCGGGACAGGGACTCATGAGCAGTACTTC. The sequence joins TRBV6-1 to TRBJ2-7; 9 bases in between match TRBD1. CDR1 and CDR2, looked up from the germline V gene, are MNHNS and SASEGT. The CDR3 has 15 amino acids, counting the end cysteine and phenylalanine. The CDR3 DNA has 45 bases and is translated from base 1. V trim: 3 bases; J trim: 7 bases; unmatched bases: 10.